This T cell receptor beta chain was captured by sequencing in a study of OX40 agonist ivuxolimab in advanced cancers. Between the trimmed V and J ends, which lost 2 bases and 10 bases, there was a span of 14 bases. CDR3 length equals 13 residues. Germline V gene sequence: CDR1 SGHDN, CDR2 FVKESK. The data were produced by immunoSEQ multiplex PCR, yet TCRdb's version contains in-frame clones alone and is incomplete. The table lists 80,000 to 95,000 clones, around 80% of them singletons. The clonotype comes from an adult with an advanced solid tumor such as melanoma, head and neck, liver or kidney cancer. The sequenced sample was CD4+ or CD8+ T cells sorted from blood, obtained in a trial of the OX40 agonist ivuxolimab. V is TRBV14 and J is TRBJ1-1; tentatively, D is TRBD1 (6 bases). This chain's CDR3 is CASSQPQGRRAFF. In DNA, the CDR3 is TGTGCCAGCAGCCAACCACAGGGACGGAGAGCTTTCTTT. Together with reference TRBV14 and TRBJ1-1, the CDR3 gives the full variable domain: EAGVTQFPSHSVIEKGQTVTLRCDPISGHDNLYWYRRVMGKEIKFLLHFVKESKQDESGMPNNRFLAERTGGTYSTLKVQPAELEDSGVYFCASSQPQGRRAFFGQGTRLTVV.